This entry describes one T cell receptor (beta chain). Its antigen remains unidentified. This sample is drawn from a study of vaccination effects on CD4 cells after COVID-19. Study-level background: Cultures used over 1.5 million PBMC per well, about 10 IU/ml IL-2 and approximately 10 ug/ml peptides.

Profiling relied on immunoSEQ multiplex PCR, and the TCRdb table lists in-frame clones only, not all of them. The sample carries over 8,000 clones, about 76% recorded once. It was after more than nine days of culture that CD4+ T cells were isolated. Participants received two doses of either the BNT162b2 or mRNA-1273 vaccine. Half the medium was swapped for IL-2 medium on days 3 and 7. The material was CD4+ T cells from PBMCs cultured without peptide, obtained after COVID-19 vaccination. The TCR comes from a human donor who received a COVID-19 vaccine.

This CDR3 reads CASSPSGSYEQYF. DNA for the CDR3: TGCGCCAGCAGCCCTAGCGGCTCCTACGAGCAGTACTTC. The J gene is TRBJ2-7, the V gene TRBV5-1; TRBD2 agrees at 7 bases. With 4 bases clipped from V and 0 bases from J, the junction kept 1 base outside the gene matches. Germline lookup yields CDR1 SGHRS and CDR2 YFSETQ. The CDR3 loop spans 13 amino acids. Drawing the rest from reference TRBV5-1 and TRBJ2-7, the complete variable domain is KAGVTQTPRYLIKTRGQQVTLSCSPISGHRSVSWYQQTPGQGLQFLFEYFSETQRNKGNFPGRFSGRQFSNSRSEMNVSTLELGDSALYLCASSPSGSYEQYFGPGTRLTVT.